Listed here are 19 T cell receptor beta chains from one sample, sequenced in a study of blood T cell repertoires in COVID-19. Here immunoSEQ multiplex PCR was the method, and the copy in TCRdb shows in-frame clones only, minus some. The repertoire holds over 350,000 clones, with 90% to 95% as singletons. Sequenced: PBMCs or T cells enriched from blood (not recorded which). The receptors originated from a middle-aged woman who had been exposed to COVID-19.

The chain joins TRBV30 to TRBJ1-1; TRBD1 agrees at 7 bases. The CDR3 has 16 residues. CDR1 GTSNPN and CDR2 SVGIG come from the germline V gene (reference sequence). The ends lost 3 bases at V and 1 base at J; junction bases unmatched: 11. Here the CDR3 DNA reads TGTGCCTGGAGGGATCCGGGACAGAGGCCGAACACTGAAGCTTTCTTT. Encoded protein: CAWRDPGQRPNTEAFF.

The chain links TRBV10-2 to TRBJ1-2, with a tentative D call TRBD1 (5 bases). Trimming removed 2 bases at V and 4 bases at J, with 5 bases between. This CDR3 spans 12 amino acids. Germline CDR1 and CDR2: WSHSY and SAAADI. CDR3: CASSEGAYGYTF. The CDR3 nucleotides are TGCGCCAGCAGTGAGGGGGCCTATGGCTACACCTTC.

The V gene is TRBV5-1, the J gene TRBJ1-2; the match to TRBD1 covers 10 bases. The V gene end was trimmed by 0 bases and the J gene end by 6 bases; junction bases not matched to a gene: 2. This CDR3 is built from 14 residues. Per germline, CDR1 SGHRS and CDR2 YFSETQ. CDR3 DNA: TGCGCCAGCAGCTTGGGAGGGACAGGGGATGGCTACACCTTC. This gives the protein CASSLGGTGDGYTF.

The CDR3 is CASSRTRAEAFF. Written as DNA, the CDR3 is TGTGCCAGCAGCCGAACACGGGCTGAAGCTTTCTTT. This chain links TRBV6-5 with TRBJ1-1; D is unclear. The germline V and J ends were trimmed by 6 bases and 6 bases, with 11 bases remaining between them. In germline, CDR1 is MNHEY, CDR2 SVGAGI. This CDR3 contains 12 residues.

The V and J genes are TRBV5-8 and TRBJ1-1; 7 nucleotides align to TRBD1. Germline CDR1 reads SGHTS; CDR2 reads YDEGEE. The CDR3 is made up of 14 amino acids. V gave up 6 bases and J gave up 0 bases; unmatched junction bases: 5. CDR3 loop: CASKLRGLNTEAFF. In DNA, the CDR3 is TGTGCCAGCAAACTCAGGGGGTTGAACACTGAAGCTTTCTTT.

The rearrangement joins TRBV6-5 to TRBJ1-2, with 9 bases identical to TRBD1. The CDR3 totals 16 residues. With 0 bases clipped from V and 3 bases from J, the junction kept 5 bases outside the gene matches. Germline assignment: CDR1 MNHEY and CDR2 SVGAGI. The CDR3 DNA sequence: TGTGCCAGCAGTTACTCAGGTCGGACAGGGGACTATGGCTACACCTTC. Protein product: CASSYSGRTGDYGYTF.

This sequence joins TRBV21-1 and TRBJ1-1. TRBV21-1 is deemed a pseudogene. The CDR3 has 13 amino acids. The CDR3 nucleotides read TGTGCCGATATTACGGGGGAAGGCACTGAAGCTTTCTTT. Translated: CADITGEGTEAFF.

The chain combines TRBV29-1 with TRBJ1-2; 9 bases line up with TRBD1. CDR1 and CDR2 from the germline V gene are SQVTM and ANQGSEA. CDR3 length: 15 amino acids. V dropped 6 bases and J dropped 5; count of bases not matched to a gene: 13. The CDR3 region has the DNA TGCAGCGTGTCCGGGACAGGGACTGGTGGTTATGGCTACACCTTC. Translated: CSVSGTGTGGYGYTF.

V gene TRBV30 combines with J gene TRBJ2-5, with D hard to call. V shed 0 bases and J shed 5 bases, with 13 bases lying between them. Germline-derived CDR1 and CDR2 are GTSNPN and SVGIG (reference sequence). The CDR3 has 14 amino acids. The CDR3 bases are TGTGCCTGGAGTGTCCGAAACGCCGGGGAGACCCAGTACTTC. Protein sequence: CAWSVRNAGETQYF.

V gene TRBV3-1 (or the pseudogene TRBV3-2) combines with J gene TRBJ2-5; D may be TRBD1 (6 bases). CDR1 LGHDT and CDR2 YNNKEL come from the germline V gene (reference sequence). The CDR3 is 12 residues long. V was clipped by 4 bases and J by 5 bases, with 8 bases between them. For the CDR3, the DNA is TGTGCCAGCAGCCCCAGGGGTGAGACCCAGTACTTC. This sequence encodes CASSPRGETQYF.

The chain carries TRBV30 and TRBJ1-6, with D uncertain. CDR1 and CDR2 (germline): GTSNPN, SVGIG (reference sequence). CDR3 length: 14 amino acids. The germline V and J ends were trimmed by 4 bases and 10 bases, with 17 bases remaining between them. CDR3 coding DNA: TGTGCCTGGAATAGAGACATAGGGAGGTCACCCCTCCACTTT. This codes for CAWNRDIGRSPLHF.

The CDR3: CASSLGWTEAFF. Written as DNA, the CDR3 is TGTGCCAGCAGCCTCGGGTGGACTGAAGCTTTCTTT. The chain couples TRBV11-2 to TRBJ1-1; D gene unclear. Trimming took off 5 bases at V and 5 bases at J, with 9 bases between the two ends. Germline V gene sequence: CDR1 SGHAT, CDR2 FQNNGV. The CDR3 covers 12 residues.

In nucleotides, the CDR3 is TGCAGTGGTACAGGGGGCACTGAAGCTTTCTTT. Its protein product is CSGTGGTEAFF. The rearrangement uses TRBV20-1 and TRBJ1-1, with 8 bases that match TRBD1. Per germline, CDR1 DFQATT and CDR2 SNEGSKA (reference sequence). Trimming removed 7 bases from V and 4 bases from J; junction bases left unmatched: 2. This CDR3 is 11 amino acids long.

This chain links TRBV5-4 with TRBJ1-1, with a tentative D call TRBD1 (5 bases). The CDR3 totals 15 residues. Germline values: CDR1 SGHNT, CDR2 YYREEE (reference sequence). V gave up 0 bases and J gave up 3 bases, with 12 bases separating them. CDR3 residues: CASSLVGRADTEAFF. The CDR3 DNA sequence: TGTGCCAGCAGCTTGGTTGGCAGGGCTGACACTGAAGCTTTCTTT.

The chain is built from TRBV29-1 and TRBJ2-1; TRBD2 aligns across 7 bases. From germline, CDR1 is SQVTM and CDR2 ANQGSEA. The CDR3 is 14 residues long. The trim removed 6 bases at V and 0 bases at J, leaving 5 bases unmatched. The CDR3 DNA sequence: TGCAGCGTGGGACGGGGGGACTCCTACAATGAGCAGTTCTTC. This gives the protein CSVGRGDSYNEQFF.

The chain is built from TRBV7-9 and TRBJ1-1, with 9 bases that match TRBD1. Germline trimming cut 5 bases from V and 1 base from J; bases unmatched to any gene: 5. The CDR3 has 15 residues. The germline CDR1 and CDR2 sequences are SEHNR and FQNEAQ (reference sequence). Here the CDR3 reads CASSPGTGRNTEAFF. The CDR3 DNA reads TGTGCCAGCAGCCCCGGGACAGGGCGGAACACTGAAGCTTTCTTT.

This chain connects TRBV7-2 to TRBJ1-2; D is uncertain. The CDR3 consists of 16 residues. V was cut by 0 bases and J by 4 bases, with 15 bases left in between. Germline V gene lookup returns CDR1 SGHTA and CDR2 FQGNSA. The CDR3 spells CASSLAGATAVYGYTF. The CDR3, as DNA: TGTGCCAGCAGCTTAGCAGGCGCGACCGCGGTCTATGGCTACACCTTC.

The chain joins TRBV7-3 to TRBJ2-3, with TRBD1 matching over 8 bases. Germline lookup yields CDR1 SGHTA and CDR2 FQGTGA. Losses at the gene ends were 3 bases for V and 4 bases for J; bases not matched to a gene: 6. The length of the CDR3 is 15 residues. CDR3 coding DNA: TGTGCCAGCAGCTTGGGCAGGGGGCTAGCAGATACGCAGTATTTT. As protein: CASSLGRGLADTQYF. Complete variable domain (other parts from reference TRBV7-3 and TRBJ2-3): GAGVSQTPSNKVTEKGKYVELRCDPISGHTALYWYRQSLGQGPEFLIYFQGTGAADDSGLPNDRFFAVRPEGSVSTLKIQRTERGDSAVYLCASSLGRGLADTQYFGPGTRLTVL.

The V gene is TRBV6-5, the J gene TRBJ2-2; weak D call: TRBD1 (6 bases). Germline V gene lookup returns CDR1 MNHEY and CDR2 SVGAGI. V lost 10 bases and J 11 bases, leaving 23 bases between the germline ends. The CDR3 spans 14 residues. CDR3 loop: CATTAGTRSFELFF. The CDR3 DNA reads TGTGCCACCACAGCCGGGACAAGATCCTTCGAGCTGTTTTTT.